This T cell receptor (beta chain) was retrieved from a study of T cell repertoires in cytomegalovirus infection. Study in general: Selected CMV epitopes included recently identified HLA-C-restricted ones as well as well-studied HLA-B-restricted ones. CMV infection together with matching HLA type was indicated by public TCR beta signatures.

Comment on this clonotype: Its antigen remains unidentified.

Each CDR3 protein is one row after TCRdb ran MiXCR on the reads. The sample lists hundreds of thousands of distinct CDR3 sequences, 30% to 40% occurring once. Broader study findings: The cumulative frequency of public TCR beta families identified carriers of CMV plus the relevant HLA.

This CDR3 is built from 15 residues. The junction had 7 bases not matched to a gene; V was cut back by 4 bases and J by 4 bases. In germline, CDR1 is SEHNR, CDR2 FQNEAQ (reference sequence). The clonotype was recovered from a human donor in good health (CMV status not recorded). Some clones in this sample may be carry-over from other donors' samples. The input for sequencing was cultured CD8+ T cells from PBMCs, taken from culture after CMV antigen stimulation. The V call is TRBV7-9, the J call TRBJ1-2; TRBD1 aligns across 9 bases. DNA of the CDR3: TGTGCCAGCAGCTCACTGACAGGGGGTGGCTATGGCTACACCTTC. As protein: CASSSLTGGGYGYTF.